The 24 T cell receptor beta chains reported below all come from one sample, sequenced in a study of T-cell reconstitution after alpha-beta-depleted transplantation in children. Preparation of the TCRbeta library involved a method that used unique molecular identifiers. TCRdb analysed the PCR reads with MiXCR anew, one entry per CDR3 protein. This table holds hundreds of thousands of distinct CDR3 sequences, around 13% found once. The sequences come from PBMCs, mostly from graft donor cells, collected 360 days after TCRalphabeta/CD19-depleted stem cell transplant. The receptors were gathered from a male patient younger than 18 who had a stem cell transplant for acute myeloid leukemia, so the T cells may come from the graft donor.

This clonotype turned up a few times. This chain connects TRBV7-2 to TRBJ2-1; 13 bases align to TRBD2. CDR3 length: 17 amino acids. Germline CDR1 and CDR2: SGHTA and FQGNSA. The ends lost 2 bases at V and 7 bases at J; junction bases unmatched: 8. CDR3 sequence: CASSLLLAGGQGNEQFF. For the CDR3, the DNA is TGTGCCAGCAGCTTATTACTAGCGGGAGGGCAGGGTAATGAGCAGTTCTTC. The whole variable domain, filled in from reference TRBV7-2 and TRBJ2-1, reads GAGVSQSPSNKVTEKGKDVELRCDPISGHTALYWYRQSLGQGLEFLIYFQGNSAPDKSGLPSDRFSAERTGGSVSTLTIQRTQQEDSAVYLCASSLLLAGGQGNEQFFGPGTRLTVL.

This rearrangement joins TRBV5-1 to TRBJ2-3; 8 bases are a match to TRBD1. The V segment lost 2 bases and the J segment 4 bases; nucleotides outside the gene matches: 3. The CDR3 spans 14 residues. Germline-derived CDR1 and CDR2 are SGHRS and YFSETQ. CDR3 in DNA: TGCGCCAGCAGCTTCGACAGGGGCCCAGATACGCAGTATTTT. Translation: CASSFDRGPDTQYF.

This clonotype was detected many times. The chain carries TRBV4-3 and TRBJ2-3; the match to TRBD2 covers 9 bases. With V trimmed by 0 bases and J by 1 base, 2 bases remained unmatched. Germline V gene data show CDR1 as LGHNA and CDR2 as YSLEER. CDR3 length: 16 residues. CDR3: CASSQDRTSGTDTQYF. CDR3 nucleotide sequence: TGCGCCAGCAGCCAAGACAGGACTAGCGGCACAGATACGCAGTATTTT.

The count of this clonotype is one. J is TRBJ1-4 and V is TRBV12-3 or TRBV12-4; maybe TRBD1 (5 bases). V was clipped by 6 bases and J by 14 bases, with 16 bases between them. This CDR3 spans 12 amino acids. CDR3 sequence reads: CASSLGTRKLFF. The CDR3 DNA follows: TGTGCCAGCAGCCTCGGGACCAGAAAGCTGTTTTTT.

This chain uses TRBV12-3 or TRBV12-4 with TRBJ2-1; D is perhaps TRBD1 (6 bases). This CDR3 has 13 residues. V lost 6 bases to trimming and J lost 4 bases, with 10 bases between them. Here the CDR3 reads CASRQDRYNEQFF. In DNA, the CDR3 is TGTGCCAGCAGACAAGACAGGTACAATGAGCAGTTCTTC.

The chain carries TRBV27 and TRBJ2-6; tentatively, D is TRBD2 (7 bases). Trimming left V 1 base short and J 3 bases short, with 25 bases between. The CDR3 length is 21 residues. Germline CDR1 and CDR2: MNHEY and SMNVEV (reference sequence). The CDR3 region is CASSLWAGDRLPTVGANVLTF. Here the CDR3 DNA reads TGTGCCAGCAGTTTATGGGCGGGAGACAGGCTACCGACAGTTGGGGCCAACGTCCTGACTTTC.

The CDR3 DNA follows: TGTGCCAGCAGCGTCAGGGGCACCGGGGAGCTGTTTTTT. It translates to CASSVRGTGELFF. V usage is TRBV9 and J usage is TRBJ2-2; TRBD1 might be the D (6 bases). CDR3 size: 13 residues. Looked up from germline, CDR1 is SGDLS and CDR2 is YYNGEE. Trimming left V 2 bases short and J 4 bases short, with 6 bases between.

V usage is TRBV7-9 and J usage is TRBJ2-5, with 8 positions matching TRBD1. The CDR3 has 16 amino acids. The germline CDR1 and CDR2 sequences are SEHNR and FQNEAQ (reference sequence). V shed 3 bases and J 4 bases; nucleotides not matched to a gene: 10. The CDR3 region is CASSFPDREAGETQYF. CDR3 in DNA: TGTGCCAGCAGCTTCCCGGACAGGGAGGCTGGAGAGACCCAGTACTTC.

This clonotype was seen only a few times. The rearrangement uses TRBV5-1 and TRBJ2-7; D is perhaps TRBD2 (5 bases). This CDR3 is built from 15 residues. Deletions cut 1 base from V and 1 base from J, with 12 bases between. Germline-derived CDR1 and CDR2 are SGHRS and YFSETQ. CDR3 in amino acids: CASSLWLAGSYEQYF. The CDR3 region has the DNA TGCGCCAGCAGCTTGTGGCTAGCTGGTTCCTACGAGCAGTACTTC.

The CDR3: CASSSKRTGGNEQYF. DNA of the CDR3: TGTGCCAGCAGCTCCAAGCGGACAGGGGGCAACGAGCAGTACTTC. This chain connects TRBV7-9 to TRBJ2-7; TRBD1 agrees at 11 bases. In germline, CDR1 is SEHNR, CDR2 FQNEAQ (reference sequence). The CDR3 loop spans 15 amino acids. V trimming: 4 bases; J trimming: 5 bases; junction bases outside the gene matches: 7.

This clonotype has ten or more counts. The CDR3 DNA reads as TGTGCCAGCAGTTTCCCTTTCGGACTAGCGGGATCCGGCCCGCGGTTCTTC. Its protein product is CASSFPFGLAGSGPRFF. The chain links TRBV12-3 or TRBV12-4 to TRBJ2-1; the match to TRBD2 covers 12 bases. The V segment lost 3 bases and the J segment 15 bases; nucleotides outside the gene matches: 18. The CDR3 length is 17 residues.

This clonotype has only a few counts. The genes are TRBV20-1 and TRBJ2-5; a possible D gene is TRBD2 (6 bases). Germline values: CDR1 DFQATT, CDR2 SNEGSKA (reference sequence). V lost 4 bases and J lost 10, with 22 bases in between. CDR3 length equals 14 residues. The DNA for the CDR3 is TGCAGTGCTACAAAGGAGACTTTACAGGAGGGCCAGTACTTC. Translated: CSATKETLQEGQYF.

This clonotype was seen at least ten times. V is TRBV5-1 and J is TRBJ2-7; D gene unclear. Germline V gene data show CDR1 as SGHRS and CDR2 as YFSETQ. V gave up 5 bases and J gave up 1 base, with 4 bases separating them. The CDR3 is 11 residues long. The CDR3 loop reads CASRQSYEQYF. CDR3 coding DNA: TGCGCCAGCAGGCAATCCTACGAGCAGTACTTC.

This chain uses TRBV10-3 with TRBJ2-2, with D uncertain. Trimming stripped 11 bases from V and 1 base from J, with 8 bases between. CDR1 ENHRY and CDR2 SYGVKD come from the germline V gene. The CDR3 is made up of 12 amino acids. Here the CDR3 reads CAVEMNTGELFF. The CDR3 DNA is TGTGCCGTCGAGATGAACACCGGGGAGCTGTTTTTT.

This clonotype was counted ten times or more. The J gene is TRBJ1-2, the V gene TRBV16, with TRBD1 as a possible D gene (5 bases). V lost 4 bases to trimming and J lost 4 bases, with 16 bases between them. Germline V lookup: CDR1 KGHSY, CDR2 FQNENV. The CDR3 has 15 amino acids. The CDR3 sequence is CASSRRGDEVYGYTF. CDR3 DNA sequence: TGTGCCAGCAGCCGTCGGGGGGACGAAGTCTATGGCTACACCTTC.

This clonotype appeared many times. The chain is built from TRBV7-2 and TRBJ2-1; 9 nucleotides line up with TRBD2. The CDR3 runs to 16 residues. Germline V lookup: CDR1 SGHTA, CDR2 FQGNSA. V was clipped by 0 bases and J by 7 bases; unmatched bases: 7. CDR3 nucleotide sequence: TGTGCCAGCAGCTTAGCGTTGCTAGCGGGAAAGAATGAGCAGTTCTTC. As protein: CASSLALLAGKNEQFF.

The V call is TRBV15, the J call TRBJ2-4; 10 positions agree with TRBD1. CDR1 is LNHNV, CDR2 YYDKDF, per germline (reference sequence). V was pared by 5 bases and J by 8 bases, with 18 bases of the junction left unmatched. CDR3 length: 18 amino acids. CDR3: CATSERPLYRTGGDIQYF. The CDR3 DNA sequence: TGTGCCACCAGCGAACGCCCATTATATAGGACAGGGGGGGACATTCAGTACTTC. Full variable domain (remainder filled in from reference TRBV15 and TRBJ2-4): DAMVIQNPRYQVTQFGKPVTLSCSQTLNHNVMYWYQQKSSQAPKLLFHYYDKDFNNEADTPDNFQSRRPNTSFCFLDIRSPGLGDTAMYLCATSERPLYRTGGDIQYFGAGTRLSVL.

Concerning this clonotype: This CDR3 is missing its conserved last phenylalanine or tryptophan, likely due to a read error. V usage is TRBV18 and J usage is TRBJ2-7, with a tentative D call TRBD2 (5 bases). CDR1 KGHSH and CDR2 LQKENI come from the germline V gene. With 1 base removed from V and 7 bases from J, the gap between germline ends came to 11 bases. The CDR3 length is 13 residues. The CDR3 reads CASSPQGPGEQYS. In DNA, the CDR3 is TGTGCCAGCTCACCACAGGGTCCGGGGGAGCAGTACTCC.

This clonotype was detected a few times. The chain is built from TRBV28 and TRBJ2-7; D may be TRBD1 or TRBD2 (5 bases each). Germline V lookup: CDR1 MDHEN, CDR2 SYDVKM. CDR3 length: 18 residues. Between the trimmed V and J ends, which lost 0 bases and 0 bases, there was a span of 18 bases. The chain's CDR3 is CASSLWALGTPSSYEQYF. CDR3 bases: TGTGCCAGCAGTTTATGGGCTTTGGGGACGCCGAGCTCCTACGAGCAGTACTTC.

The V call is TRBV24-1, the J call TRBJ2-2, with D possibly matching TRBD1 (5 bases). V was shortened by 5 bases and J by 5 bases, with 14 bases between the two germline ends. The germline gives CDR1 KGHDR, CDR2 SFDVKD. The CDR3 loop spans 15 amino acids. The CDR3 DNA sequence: TGTGCCACCAGTGTTGGGGCTTTGAGAACCGGGGAGCTGTTTTTT. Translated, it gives CATSVGALRTGELFF.

CDR3 coding DNA: TGTGCCAGCAGTAAACCAAGACAGGGTATCTACGAGCAGTACTTC. This codes for CASSKPRQGIYEQYF. The rearrangement links TRBV6-1 to TRBJ2-7, with TRBD1 matching over 7 bases. V lost 5 bases and J lost 3; bases outside the gene matches: 10. This CDR3 is built from 15 residues. Germline CDR1 is MNHNS and CDR2 is SASEGT.

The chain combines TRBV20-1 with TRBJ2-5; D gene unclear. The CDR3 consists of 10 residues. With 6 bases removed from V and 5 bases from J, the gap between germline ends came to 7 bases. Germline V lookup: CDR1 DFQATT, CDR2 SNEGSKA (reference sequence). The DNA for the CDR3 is TGCAGTGCCGAGCTGGAGACCCAGTACTTC. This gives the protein CSAELETQYF.

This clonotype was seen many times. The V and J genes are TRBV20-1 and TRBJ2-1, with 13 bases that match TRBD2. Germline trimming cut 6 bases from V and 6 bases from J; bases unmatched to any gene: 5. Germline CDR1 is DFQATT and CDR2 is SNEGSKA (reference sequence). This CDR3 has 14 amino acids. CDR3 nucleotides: TGCAGTGCGCGGGGACTAGCGGGGATCAATGAGCAGTTCTTC. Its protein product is CSARGLAGINEQFF.

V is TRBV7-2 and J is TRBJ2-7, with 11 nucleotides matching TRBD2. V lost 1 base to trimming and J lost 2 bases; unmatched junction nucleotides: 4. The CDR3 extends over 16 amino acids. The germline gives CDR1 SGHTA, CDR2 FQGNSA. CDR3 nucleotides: TGTGCCAGCAGCTTAGGACTAGCGGGACCCACCTACGAGCAGTACTTC. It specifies CASSLGLAGPTYEQYF. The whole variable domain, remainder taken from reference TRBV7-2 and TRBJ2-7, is GAGVSQSPSNKVTEKGKDVELRCDPISGHTALYWYRQSLGQGLEFLIYFQGNSAPDKSGLPSDRFSAERTGGSVSTLTIQRTQQEDSAVYLCASSLGLAGPTYEQYFGPGTRLTVT.